This record looks at one T cell receptor beta chain sequence and its context. Being one base from a much bigger clone, this may be a read error. The data were taken from a study of shared clonotypes between healthy human individuals. In germline, CDR1 is MNHNY, CDR2 SVGAGI (reference sequence). Trimming cost V 5 bases and J 1 base, with 8 bases left between them. The CDR3 covers 13 residues. The assay was carried out at the deep level. TCRdb's copy holds only in-frame clones and misses some; the assay was immunoSEQ multiplex PCR. The table includes 1,100,000 or so clones, approximately 80% detected once.

This sequence originates from a man aged 18-30 years in good health. Some clones in this sample may be carry-over from other donors' samples. The sample taken for sequencing was memory CD4+ T cells from PBMCs. Sample subset: CD45RA-negative fraction. This rearrangement joins TRBV6-6 to TRBJ1-1, with D possibly TRBD1 on 6 matching bases. CDR3 coding DNA: TGTGCCAGCAGTCAGGACAGGAACACTGAAGCTTTCTTT. Translation gives CASSQDRNTEAFF.